A single sample gave rise to the 9 T cell receptor beta chains below, sequenced in a study of blood T cell repertoires in COVID-19. Sequenced by immunoSEQ multiplex PCR; TCRdb stores in-frame clones only, minus some. In the table there are over 200,000 clones, roughly 85% of which are singletons. The sample taken for sequencing was PBMCs or T cells enriched from blood (not recorded which). Every receptor here comes from a man under 40 who had recovered from COVID-19.

This chain uses TRBV19 with TRBJ2-1, with 8 bases matching TRBD1. This CDR3 is built from 14 residues. Germline CDR1 is LNHDA and CDR2 is SQIVND (reference sequence). After removal of 4 bases from V and 7 bases from J, the junction contained 6 bases not matched to a gene. CDR3: CASSTGGVLNEQFF. The CDR3, as DNA: TGTGCCAGTAGTACAGGGGGCGTATTGAATGAGCAGTTCTTC.

This rearrangement joins TRBV20-1 to TRBJ2-5, with D perhaps matching TRBD1 (6 bases). The germline V gene encodes CDR1 DFQATT and CDR2 SNEGSKA (reference sequence). This CDR3 spans 13 amino acids. Trimming removed 3 bases from V and 5 bases from J, with 13 bases in between. In nucleotides, the CDR3 is TGCAGTGCTAGTGTTGAGGGGGTGGAGACCCAGTACTTC. Protein product: CSASVEGVETQYF.

The V and J genes are TRBV29-1 and TRBJ2-7, with D perhaps TRBD1 (5 bases). Trimming cost V 1 base and J 1 base, with 14 bases left between them. The CDR3 totals 15 residues. Per germline, CDR1 SQVTM and CDR2 ANQGSEA. CDR3 amino acids: CSVEGAGINSYEQYF. The CDR3 bases are TGCAGCGTTGAAGGGGCAGGGATTAATTCCTACGAGCAGTACTTC.

The table lists this clone with many counts. The V and J genes are TRBV4-2 and TRBJ2-2, with D tentatively TRBD1 (6 bases). This CDR3 region has 15 residues. V was cut by 1 base and J by 0 bases, with 6 bases left in between. Germline V gene data show CDR1 as LGHNA and CDR2 as YNFKEQ. The CDR3 reads CASSQGDTNTGELFF. The CDR3 DNA sequence: TGTGCCAGCAGCCAAGGGGACACGAACACCGGGGAGCTGTTTTTT.

The V gene is TRBV18, the J gene TRBJ1-3; D ambiguous. This CDR3 is built from 17 residues. V was shortened by 3 bases and J by 0 bases, with 15 bases between the two germline ends. Per germline, CDR1 KGHSH and CDR2 LQKENI. Written as DNA, the CDR3 is TGTGCCAGCTCACCGAAAGTTGTCACAGACTCTGGAAACACCATATATTTT. Translating gives CASSPKVVTDSGNTIYF.

This sequence joins TRBV19 and TRBJ1-5; no clear D. Germline CDR1 and CDR2: LNHDA and SQIVND (reference sequence). This CDR3 has 16 amino acids. The V gene lost 1 base and the J gene lost 0 bases, with 10 bases spanning the gap. The CDR3 loop is CASSIVGVYSNQPQHF. The CDR3 DNA sequence: TGTGCCAGTAGTATAGTAGGAGTATATAGCAATCAGCCCCAGCATTTT.

The V and J genes are TRBV6-5 and TRBJ2-7, with a possible D match to TRBD2 (5 bases). The V gene's germline CDR1 is MNHEY and CDR2 SVGAGI. The germline V and J ends were trimmed by 2 bases and 12 bases, with 23 bases remaining between them. This CDR3 is 15 amino acids long. The DNA of the CDR3 is TGTGCCAGCAGTTACACTGGCCAGACGACTACTCGTCTGTACTTC. This translates into CASSYTGQTTTRLYF.

This chain uses TRBV4-3 with TRBJ2-2; 8 bases align to TRBD1. Trimming cost V 4 bases and J 5 bases; bases outside gene matches: 9. Per the germline V gene, CDR1 is LGHNA and CDR2 is YSLEER. The CDR3 loop spans 16 amino acids. The CDR3 is CASSPTKTGATGELFF. The CDR3, as DNA: TGCGCCAGCAGCCCTACGAAGACAGGGGCAACCGGGGAGCTGTTTTTT.

V is TRBV11-2 and J is TRBJ1-1; 8 bases are a match to TRBD1. The CDR3 runs 14 residues. Germline trimming cut 4 bases from V and 5 bases from J; bases unmatched to any gene: 6. Germline assignment: CDR1 SGHAT and CDR2 FQNNGV. The CDR3 DNA is TGTGCCAGCAGCTCCGGACAGGGAAGGACTGAAGCTTTCTTT. This codes for CASSSGQGRTEAFF. Full variable domain (remainder filled in from reference TRBV11-2 and TRBJ1-1): EAGVAQSPRYKIIEKRQSVAFWCNPISGHATLYWYQQILGQGPKLLIQFQNNGVVDDSQLPKDRFSAERLKGVDSTLKIQPAKLEDSAVYLCASSSGQGRTEAFFGQGTRLTVV.